The 20 T cell receptor beta chains in this list originate from one sample, sequenced in a study of blood T cell repertoires in COVID-19. This table comes from immunoSEQ multiplex PCR, and its TCRdb copy is limited to in-frame clones, with some not included. The sample has roughly 120,000 clones; more than 90% are singletons. The specimen sequenced was peripheral blood. These receptors all stem from a man aged 50 to 59 with active COVID-19.

The chain couples TRBV25-1 to TRBJ1-3; the match to TRBD1 covers 7 bases. V shed 7 bases and J 0 bases; nucleotides not matched to a gene: 3. The CDR3 is 14 amino acids. Germline CDR1 MGHDK, CDR2 SYGVNS. DNA of the CDR3: TGTGCCAGCACTCGGGACAGCTCTGGAAACACCATATATTTT. The encoded protein is CASTRDSSGNTIYF.

CDR3 amino acids: CASSVANEQFF. In DNA, the CDR3 is TGTGCCAGCAGCGTAGCGAATGAGCAGTTCTTC. This chain uses TRBV9 with TRBJ2-1; D not resolved. V gave up 0 bases and J gave up 7 bases, with 2 bases separating them. The CDR3 length is 11 residues. Germline assignment: CDR1 SGDLS and CDR2 YYNGEE.

The chain carries TRBV5-1 and TRBJ2-7; D not certain. Trimming removed 4 bases at V and 5 bases at J, with 13 bases between. The CDR3 is 13 amino acids. Germline V lookup: CDR1 SGHRS, CDR2 YFSETQ. CDR3 amino acids: CASSQTAQHEQYF. The CDR3 DNA reads TGCGCCAGCAGCCAGACTGCCCAACACGAGCAGTACTTC.

The chain uses TRBV6-1 and TRBJ2-5, with TRBD2 matching over 13 bases. Germline V gives CDR1 MNHNS, CDR2 SASEGT. The length of the CDR3 is 18 residues. Trimming took 1 base from V and 2 from J; bases not matched to a gene: 7. The CDR3 nucleotides are TGTGCCAGCAGTGAAGGGAAGACTAGCGGGGGGAATCAAGAGACCCAGTACTTC. Translation gives CASSEGKTSGGNQETQYF.

This chain joins TRBV5-6 and TRBJ2-3; D is perhaps TRBD1 (6 bases). Trimming took off 0 bases at V and 2 bases at J, with 7 bases between the two ends. Germline lookup yields CDR1 SGHDT and CDR2 YYEEEE. This CDR3 spans 14 amino acids. The CDR3 sequence is CASSLGGHTDTQYF. DNA for the CDR3: TGTGCCAGCAGCTTGGGGGGGCACACAGATACGCAGTATTTT.

This chain connects TRBV19 to TRBJ2-6; D ambiguous. The V end lost 3 bases, the J end lost 0 bases, and 6 bases lay between the germline ends. The CDR3 contains 15 residues. Germline V lookup: CDR1 LNHDA, CDR2 SQIVND (reference sequence). The CDR3 spells CASSMGLSGANVLTF. CDR3 DNA: TGTGCCAGTAGTATGGGCCTCTCTGGGGCCAACGTCCTGACTTTC.

V gene TRBV5-1 combines with J gene TRBJ2-2; 11 bases are shared with TRBD2. The CDR3 runs to 17 residues. From germline, CDR1 is SGHRS and CDR2 YFSETQ. J was trimmed by 3 bases and V by 4 bases; bases with no gene match: 8. For the CDR3, the DNA is TGCGCCAGCAGCGGAACTAGCGGGAGCTTGGACACCGGGGAGCTGTTTTTT. Amino acid sequence: CASSGTSGSLDTGELFF.

The chain recombines TRBV11-3 with TRBJ2-2; D perhaps matches TRBD2 (5 bases). CDR3 length: 16 amino acids. The germline V gene has CDR1 SGHNT and CDR2 YENEEA. V was clipped by 0 bases and J by 0 bases, with 8 bases between them. The CDR3 DNA sequence: TGTGCCAGCAGCTTAGATTGGAGGACGAACACCGGGGAGCTGTTTTTT. As protein: CASSLDWRTNTGELFF.

V and J are TRBV5-6 and TRBJ1-3; possible D gene TRBD1, 5 bases. The CDR3 contains 17 residues. Germline values: CDR1 SGHDT, CDR2 YYEEEE. V was shortened by 2 bases and J by 2 bases, with 17 bases between the two germline ends. The DNA of the CDR3 is TGTGCCAGCAGCTTCCTTAGCAGGGTGAAAGCTGGAAACACCATATATTTT. This sequence encodes CASSFLSRVKAGNTIYF.

The V gene is TRBV14, the J gene TRBJ2-1, with TRBD1 identical over 8 bases. Losses at the gene ends were 3 bases for V and 6 bases for J; bases not matched to a gene: 4. The CDR3 is 14 amino acids. Germline values: CDR1 SGHDN, CDR2 FVKESK. CDR3 bases: TGTGCCAGCAGCCACCGACAGGGGATCAATGAGCAGTTCTTC. It specifies CASSHRQGINEQFF.

In its sample, this clone was seen a few times. V gene TRBV2 combines with J gene TRBJ1-2; TRBD1 is a possible D gene (5 bases). There are 15 residues in the CDR3. The germline CDR1 and CDR2 sequences are SNHLY and FYNNEI. The V and J ends lost 7 bases and 5 bases respectively, with 20 bases between them. CDR3 protein: CASTPWEQAGYGYTF. CDR3 DNA: TGTGCCAGCACCCCCTGGGAACAGGCGGGGTATGGCTACACCTTC.

The chain links TRBV19 to TRBJ2-2, with D tentatively TRBD2 (5 bases). The CDR3 has 16 amino acids. Germline assignment: CDR1 LNHDA and CDR2 SQIVND (reference sequence). Trimming stripped 7 bases from V and 4 bases from J, with 19 bases between. CDR3 protein: CASMSLYGGRTGELFF. CDR3 sequence (DNA): TGTGCCAGTATGTCCCTGTATGGCGGGCGCACCGGGGAGCTGTTTTTT.

CDR3 sequence: CASSLIGADRAPRKLFF. CDR3 nucleotide sequence: TGTGCCAGCAGCTTGATAGGGGCAGATAGGGCTCCACGAAAGCTGTTTTTT. The chain carries TRBV5-6 and TRBJ1-4; tentatively, D is TRBD1 (5 bases). V was trimmed by 1 base and J by 14 bases, leaving 27 bases between them. Germline assignment: CDR1 SGHDT and CDR2 YYEEEE. The CDR3 covers 17 residues.

The gene calls are TRBV9 and TRBJ2-1, with D possibly being TRBD1 (5 bases). The V end was cut by 3 bases, the J end by 3 bases, with 10 bases between. CDR1 is SGDLS, CDR2 YYNGEE, per germline. The CDR3 has 14 residues. CDR3 loop: CASSDRSDYNEQFF. The CDR3, as DNA: TGTGCCAGCAGCGACAGGAGCGACTACAATGAGCAGTTCTTC.

This clone was detected only once. The rearrangement joins TRBV6-5 to TRBJ2-2; D is perhaps TRBD2 (5 bases). This CDR3 has 16 residues. Between the trimmed V and J ends, which lost 0 bases and 3 bases, there was a span of 11 bases. Germline values: CDR1 MNHEY, CDR2 SVGAGI. The CDR3: CASSYSQRVDTGELFF. For the CDR3, the DNA is TGTGCCAGCAGTTACTCCCAGAGGGTTGACACCGGGGAGCTGTTTTTT.

The CDR3 here is CASSPVGQGGSDTQYF. For the CDR3, the DNA is TGTGCCAGCTCACCGGTAGGACAGGGTGGATCAGATACGCAGTATTTT. The chain couples TRBV18 to TRBJ2-3; 8 bases agree with TRBD1. Trimming removed 3 bases from V and 4 bases from J; junction bases left unmatched: 9. Germline CDR1 is KGHSH and CDR2 is LQKENI. The CDR3 is 16 residues long.

As DNA, the CDR3 is TGCGCCAGCAGAGATAGCGGGGGGGCGGTAAACATTCAGTACTTC. This translates into CASRDSGGAVNIQYF. This sequence joins TRBV10-2 and TRBJ2-4, with 11 bases aligning to TRBD2. With 6 bases clipped from V and 6 bases from J, the junction kept 7 bases outside the gene matches. Germline V CDR1 and CDR2: WSHSY, SAAADI. This CDR3 is built from 15 residues.

This chain uses TRBV7-9 with TRBJ1-2; 8 bases match TRBD1. The trim removed 1 base at V and 4 bases at J, leaving 5 bases unmatched. The CDR3 is made up of 15 amino acids. Germline lookup yields CDR1 SEHNR and CDR2 FQNEAQ (reference sequence). CDR3 protein: CASSLDPTGAYGYTF. The CDR3 DNA is TGTGCCAGCAGCTTAGACCCGACAGGGGCCTATGGCTACACCTTC.

This clone was found a few times. The rearrangement links TRBV18 to TRBJ2-7, with TRBD1 as a possible D gene (6 bases). This CDR3 is 12 amino acids long. V lost 6 bases and J 4 bases, leaving 10 bases between the germline ends. Germline CDR1 KGHSH, CDR2 LQKENI. Here the CDR3 reads CASSQQGYEQYF. In nucleotides, the CDR3 is TGTGCCAGCTCTCAACAGGGATACGAGCAGTACTTC.

V is TRBV10-2 and J is TRBJ2-5; D perhaps matches TRBD2 (6 bases). Trimming removed 7 bases at V and 0 bases at J, with 21 bases between. The CDR3 is 17 residues long. Germline assignment: CDR1 WSHSY and CDR2 SAAADI. Here the CDR3 DNA reads TGCGCCAGCATCAGGTCGGGTAGCGGAAGGTACCAAGAGACCCAGTACTTC. Translating gives CASIRSGSGRYQETQYF.